This T cell receptor (beta chain) was sequenced in a study of regulatory T cells in long-lasting Graves disease. This clonotype was counted many times. Library construction for TCR beta used iRepertoire HTBI primers and Arm-PCR of CDR3 regions. TCRdb reanalysed the multiplex PCR reads using MiXCR and keeps one entry per CDR3 protein. This table holds roughly 520,000 distinct CDR3 sequences, approximately 12% found once. CDR3 length: 20 residues. Germline trimming cut 8 bases from V and 5 bases from J; bases unmatched to any gene: 27. Germline values: CDR1 SNHLY, CDR2 FYNNEI. Indicated time point: newly diagnosed GD, antithyroid drugs for less than 3 months. PBMC-derived RNA was used for the TCR library. A further study also used this sample, focusing on T cells in Graves' hyperthyroidism and ophthalmopathy.

The sample consisted of peripheral blood mononuclear cells (PBMCs), taken at new diagnosis, from a patient treated with antithyroid drugs. The TCR sequence derives from a woman aged 25 to 39 with Graves disease. V usage is TRBV2 and J usage is TRBJ2-7, with 10 bases lining up with TRBD2. CDR3 residues: CASSSPWPGTSVTGGDEQYF. The CDR3 region has the DNA TGTGCCAGCTCTTCACCGTGGCCGGGGACTAGCGTAACTGGAGGGGACGAGCAGTACTTC.